This TCR beta chain was captured in a study of T cells after yellow fever vaccination. The V gene end was trimmed by 7 bases and the J gene end by 0 bases; junction bases not matched to a gene: 7. CDR3 length: 17 residues. Germline V gives CDR1 MNHEY, CDR2 SMNVEV (reference sequence). This clonotype has more than one count but fewer than ten. 5'RACE template switching added a universal primer site and UMIs to TCR cDNA. TCRdb used MiXCR to reprocess the 5' RACE reads, holding one entry per CDR3 protein. The sample carries 500,000 to 650,000 distinct CDR3 sequences, around a sixth recorded once. The chain joins TRBV27 to TRBJ2-6, with 9 bases identical to TRBD1. The source is a man younger than 35 who received the YFV17D yellow fever vaccine. The input for sequencing was PBMCs, taken around 5 days after the first yellow fever vaccination. The CDR3 region is CASKLGQGSSGANVLTF. CDR3 in DNA: TGTGCCAGCAAATTGGGACAGGGCAGCTCTGGGGCCAACGTCCTGACTTTC.